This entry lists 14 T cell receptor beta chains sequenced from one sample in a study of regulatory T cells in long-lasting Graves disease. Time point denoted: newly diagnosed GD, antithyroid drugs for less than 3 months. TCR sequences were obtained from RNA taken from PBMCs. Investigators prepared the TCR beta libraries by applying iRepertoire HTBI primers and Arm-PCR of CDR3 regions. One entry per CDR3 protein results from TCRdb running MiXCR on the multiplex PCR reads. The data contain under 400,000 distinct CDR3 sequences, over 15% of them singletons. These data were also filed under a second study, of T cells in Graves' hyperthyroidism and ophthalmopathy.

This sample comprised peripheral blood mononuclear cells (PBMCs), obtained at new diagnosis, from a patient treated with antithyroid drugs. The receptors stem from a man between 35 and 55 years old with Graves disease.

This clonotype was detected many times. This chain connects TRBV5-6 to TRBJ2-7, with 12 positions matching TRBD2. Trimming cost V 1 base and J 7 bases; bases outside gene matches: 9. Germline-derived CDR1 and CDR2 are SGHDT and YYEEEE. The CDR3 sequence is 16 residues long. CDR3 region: CASSLSASGGAREQYF. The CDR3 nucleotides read TGTGCCAGCAGCTTGTCAGCTAGCGGGGGGGCACGGGAGCAGTACTTC.

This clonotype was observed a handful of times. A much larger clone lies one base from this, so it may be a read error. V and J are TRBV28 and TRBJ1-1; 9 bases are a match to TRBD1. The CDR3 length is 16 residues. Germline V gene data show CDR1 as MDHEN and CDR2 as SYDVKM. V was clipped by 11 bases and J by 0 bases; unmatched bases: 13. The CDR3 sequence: CAAGQGTIYMNTEAFF. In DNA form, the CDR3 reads TGTGCCGCCGGACAGGGGACGATTTACATGAACACTGAAGCTTTCTTT.

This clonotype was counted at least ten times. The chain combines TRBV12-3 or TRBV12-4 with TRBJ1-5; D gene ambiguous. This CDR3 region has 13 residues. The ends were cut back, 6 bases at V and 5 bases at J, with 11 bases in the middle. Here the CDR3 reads CASSFSADQPQHF. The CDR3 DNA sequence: TGTGCCAGCAGCTTCTCCGCGGATCAGCCCCAGCATTTT.

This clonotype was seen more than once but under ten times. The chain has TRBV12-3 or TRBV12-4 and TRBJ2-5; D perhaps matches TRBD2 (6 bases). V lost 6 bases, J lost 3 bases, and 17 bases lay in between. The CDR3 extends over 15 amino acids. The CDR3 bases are TGTGCCAGCAGCGCACCGGGACTGGGTAAAGAGACCCAGTACTTC. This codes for CASSAPGLGKETQYF.

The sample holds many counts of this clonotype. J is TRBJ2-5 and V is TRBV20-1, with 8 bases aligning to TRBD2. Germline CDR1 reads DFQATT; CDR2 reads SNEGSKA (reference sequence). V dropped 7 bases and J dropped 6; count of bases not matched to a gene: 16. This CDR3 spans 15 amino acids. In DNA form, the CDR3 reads TGCAGTGAAAGGAGGGGAACGGGGGGGTCGAAGACCCAGTACTTC. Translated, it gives CSERRGTGGSKTQYF.

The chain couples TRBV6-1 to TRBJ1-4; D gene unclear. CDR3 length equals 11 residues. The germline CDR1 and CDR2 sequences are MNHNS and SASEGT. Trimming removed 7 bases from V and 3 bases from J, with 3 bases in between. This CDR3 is CASIANEKLFF. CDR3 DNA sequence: TGTGCCAGCATCGCTAATGAAAAACTGTTTTTT.

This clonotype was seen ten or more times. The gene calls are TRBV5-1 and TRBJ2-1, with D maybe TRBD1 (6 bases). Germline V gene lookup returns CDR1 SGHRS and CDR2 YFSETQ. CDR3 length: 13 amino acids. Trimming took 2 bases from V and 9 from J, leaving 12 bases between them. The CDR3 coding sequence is TGCGCCAGCAGCTTTGGCGAAGGGGGTGAGCAGTTCTTC. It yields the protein CASSFGEGGEQFF. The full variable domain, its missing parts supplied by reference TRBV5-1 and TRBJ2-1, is KAGVTQTPRYLIKTRGQQVTLSCSPISGHRSVSWYQQTPGQGLQFLFEYFSETQRNKGNFPGRFSGRQFSNSRSEMNVSTLELGDSALYLCASSFGEGGEQFFGPGTRLTVL.

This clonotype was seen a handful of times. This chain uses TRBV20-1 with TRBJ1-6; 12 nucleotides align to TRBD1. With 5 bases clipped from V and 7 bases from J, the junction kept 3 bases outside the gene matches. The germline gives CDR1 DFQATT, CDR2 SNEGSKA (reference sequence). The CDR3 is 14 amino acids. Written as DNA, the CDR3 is TGCAGTGCTCGGGACAGGGGGCGAAATTCACCCCTCCACTTT. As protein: CSARDRGRNSPLHF.

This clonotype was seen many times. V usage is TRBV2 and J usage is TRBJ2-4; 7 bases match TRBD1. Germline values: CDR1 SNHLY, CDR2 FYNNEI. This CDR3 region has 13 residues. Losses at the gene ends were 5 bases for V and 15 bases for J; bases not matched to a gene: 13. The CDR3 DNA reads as TGTGCCAGCAGTCGAACGGACAGGCCTGTGGGGTACTTC. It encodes CASSRTDRPVGYF.

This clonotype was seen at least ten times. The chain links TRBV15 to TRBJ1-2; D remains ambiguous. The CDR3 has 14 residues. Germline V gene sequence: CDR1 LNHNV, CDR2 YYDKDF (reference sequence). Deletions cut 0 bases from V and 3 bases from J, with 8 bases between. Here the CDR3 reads CATSRDLGYYGYTF. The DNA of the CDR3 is TGTGCCACCAGCAGAGATTTAGGGTACTATGGCTACACCTTC. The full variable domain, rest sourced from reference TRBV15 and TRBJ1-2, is DAMVIQNPRYQVTQFGKPVTLSCSQTLNHNVMYWYQQKSSQAPKLLFHYYDKDFNNEADTPDNFQSRRPNTSFCFLDIRSPGLGDTAMYLCATSRDLGYYGYTFGSGTRLTVV.

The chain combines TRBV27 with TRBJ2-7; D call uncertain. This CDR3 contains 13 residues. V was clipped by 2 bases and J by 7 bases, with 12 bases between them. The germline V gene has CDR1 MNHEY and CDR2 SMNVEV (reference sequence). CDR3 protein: CASSLEFSREQYF. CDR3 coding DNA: TGTGCCAGCAGTTTAGAATTCTCTAGGGAGCAGTACTTC.

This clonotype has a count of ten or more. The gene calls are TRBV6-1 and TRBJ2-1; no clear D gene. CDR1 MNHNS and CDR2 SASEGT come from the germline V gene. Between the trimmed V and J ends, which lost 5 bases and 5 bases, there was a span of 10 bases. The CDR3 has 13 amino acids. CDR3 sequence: CASSPRPNNEQFF. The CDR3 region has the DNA TGTGCCAGCAGTCCCCGACCCAACAATGAGCAGTTCTTC.

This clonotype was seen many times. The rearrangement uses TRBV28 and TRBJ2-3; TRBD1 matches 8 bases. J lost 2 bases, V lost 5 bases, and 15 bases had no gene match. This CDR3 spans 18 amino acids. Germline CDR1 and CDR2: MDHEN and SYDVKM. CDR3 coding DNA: TGTGCCAGCAGTACCCTCTTCCTGACAGGGGATAACACAGATACGCAGTATTTT. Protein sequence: CASSTLFLTGDNTDTQYF. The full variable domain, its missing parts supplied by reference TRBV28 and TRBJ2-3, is DVKVTQSSRYLVKRTGEKVFLECVQDMDHENMFWYRQDPGLGLRLIYFSYDVKMKEKGDIPEGYSVSREKKERFSLILESASTNQTSMYLCASSTLFLTGDNTDTQYFGPGTRLTVL.

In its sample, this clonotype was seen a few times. The CDR3 nucleotides are TGTGCCAGCACACGCCGATTCACCGGGGAGCTGTTTTTT. This gives the protein CASTRRFTGELFF. The rearrangement links TRBV9 to TRBJ2-2; D remains unclear. The CDR3 is 13 residues long. From germline, CDR1 is SGDLS and CDR2 YYNGEE. Trimming removed 6 bases at V and 4 bases at J, with 10 bases between.